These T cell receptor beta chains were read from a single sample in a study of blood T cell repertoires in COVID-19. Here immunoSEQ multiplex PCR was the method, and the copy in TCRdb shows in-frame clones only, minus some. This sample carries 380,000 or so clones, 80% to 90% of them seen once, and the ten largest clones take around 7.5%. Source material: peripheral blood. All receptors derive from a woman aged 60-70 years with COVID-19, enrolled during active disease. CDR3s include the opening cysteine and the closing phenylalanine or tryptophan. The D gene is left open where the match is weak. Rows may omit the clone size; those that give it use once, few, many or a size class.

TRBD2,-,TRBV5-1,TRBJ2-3,TGCGCCAGCAGCTTGGGAGGCGGAAGCGGGGTTTCCACAGATACGCAGTATTTT,CASSLGGGSGVSTDTQYF
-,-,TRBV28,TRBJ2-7,TGTGCCAGCAGTTCCCCCGGGTCCCTCTCCTACGAGCAGTACTTC,CASSSPGSLSYEQYF
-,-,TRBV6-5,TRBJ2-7,TGTGCCAGCAGATCAGGGTGGGCCTCCTACGAGCAGTACTTC,CASRSGWASYEQYF
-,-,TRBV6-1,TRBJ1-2,TGTGCCAGCAGTGAAGCGGGGAGCTATGGCTACACCTTC,CASSEAGSYGYTF
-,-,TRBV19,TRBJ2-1,TGTGCCAGTAGTCCACGGGACAAAAACAATGAGCAGTTCTTC,CASSPRDKNNEQFF
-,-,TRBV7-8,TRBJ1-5,TGTGCCAGCAGCCTTAACAGAGAGCAGCCCCAGCATTTT,CASSLNREQPQHF
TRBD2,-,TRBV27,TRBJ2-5,TGTGCCAGCAGTTTGAGCGGGGGGGCGAGTTTCGAGACCCAGTACTTC,CASSLSGGASFETQYF
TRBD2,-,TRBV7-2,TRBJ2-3,TGTGCCAGCAGCCTCGCGCGGGGGGGAGTGGATACGCAGTATTTT,CASSLARGGVDTQYF
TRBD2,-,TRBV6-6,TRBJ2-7,TGTGCCAGCAGTTACGGTGGGAGGGCGTACGAGCAGTACTTC,CASSYGGRAYEQYF
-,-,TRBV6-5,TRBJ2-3,TGTGCTTCGGCCGGCGGCAGTACAGATACGCAGTATTTT,CASAGGSTDTQYF
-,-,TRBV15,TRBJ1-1,TGTGCCACCAGCCCCCGGTCCGGGTTAACTGAAGCTTTCTTT,CATSPRSGLTEAFF
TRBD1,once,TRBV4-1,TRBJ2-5,TGCGCCAGCAGCCTGGGACAGGGAGAAGAGACCCAGTACTTC,CASSLGQGEETQYF
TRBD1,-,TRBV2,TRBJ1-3,TGTGCCAGCAGTCCCCGGACAGGGTTGAACGGAAACACCATATATTTT,CASSPRTGLNGNTIYF
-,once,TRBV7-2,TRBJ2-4,TGTGCCAGCAGCTTACAGGGACAAGGAAACATTCAGTACTTC,CASSLQGQGNIQYF
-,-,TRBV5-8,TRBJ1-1,TGTGCCAGCAGCAAGGGACACGCGAACACTGAAGCTTTCTTT,CASSKGHANTEAFF
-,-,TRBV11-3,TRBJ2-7,TGTGCCAGCAGCTTAGTATGGGGCTCGAGCTCCTACGAGCAGTACTTC,CASSLVWGSSSYEQYF
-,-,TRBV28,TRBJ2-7,TGTGCCAGCAGTTCCCCGAGCGACCGCCGGGGATCTTGGCTGGTCCACGAGCAGTACTTC,CASSSPSDRRGSWLVHEQYF
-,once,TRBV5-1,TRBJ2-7,TGCGCCAGCAGCGGGTCGGATTCGGTCAGGGCCTACGAGCAGTACTTC,CASSGSDSVRAYEQYF
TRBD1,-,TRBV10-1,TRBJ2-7,TGCGCCAGCAGTTTCGTGGGGGCAGGGGGCGCAACCGGCTCCTACGAGCAGTACTTC,CASSFVGAGGATGSYEQYF
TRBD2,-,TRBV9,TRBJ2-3,TGTGCCAGCAGCCTAGGAGGTCTAGCGGGGGGGTTCACAGATACGCAGTATTTT,CASSLGGLAGGFTDTQYF
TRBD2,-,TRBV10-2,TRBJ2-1,TGCGCCAGCAGTGAGAATTTGGGGAGGGCTGAGCAGTTCTTC,CASSENLGRAEQFF
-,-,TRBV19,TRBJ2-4,TGTGCCAGTAGTTACCGGGGGGCAGACATTCAGTACTTC,CASSYRGADIQYF
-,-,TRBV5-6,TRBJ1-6,TGTGCCAGCAGCTTCCGCGGACGGGGGGTCAATTCACCCCTCCACTTT,CASSFRGRGVNSPLHF